One sample yielded the 7 T cell receptor beta chains listed below, sequenced in a study of cytomegalovirus exposure and HLA in healthy donors. The PCR contained 60 Vbeta and 13 Jbeta primers. Assay: immunoSEQ multiplex PCR; the TCRdb copy retains only in-frame clones and omits some. The repertoire has roughly 220,000 clones, 65% to 80% of them found once; the top ten carry around 1.7%. Input material: PBMCs. All receptors derive from a man in his forties or fifties in good health and CMV-seronegative.

V usage is TRBV10-1 and J usage is TRBJ2-2; 9 bases map to TRBD1. Germline V gene data show CDR1 as WNHNN and CDR2 as SYGVQD (reference sequence). The CDR3 length is 15 residues. V was clipped by 5 bases and J by 6 bases; unmatched bases: 7. The CDR3 bases are TGCGCCAGCAGTTCCGGGACAGGGTGGGCCGGGGAGCTGTTTTTT. The encoded protein is CASSSGTGWAGELFF.

This clone was observed once. The chain uses TRBV4-2 and TRBJ2-7; the match to TRBD2 covers 11 bases. With 0 bases clipped from V and 5 bases from J, the junction kept 3 bases outside the gene matches. The germline gives CDR1 LGHNA, CDR2 YNFKEQ. The CDR3 has 15 amino acids. CDR3 nucleotides: TGTGCCAGCAGCCAAGAAATAGCGGGAGGGAACGAGCAGTACTTC. Amino acids: CASSQEIAGGNEQYF.

A few counts support this clone. The chain has TRBV7-9 and TRBJ2-7, with TRBD2 matching 8 bases. CDR1 is SEHNR, CDR2 FQNEAQ, per germline (reference sequence). The V segment lost 5 bases and the J segment 0 bases; nucleotides outside the gene matches: 12. This CDR3 region has 17 residues. The CDR3 DNA reads as TGTGCCAGCAGCCCATCGGGGTCTAGCGGGCCCTCCTACGAGCAGTACTTC. It translates to CASSPSGSSGPSYEQYF. The full variable domain, its missing parts supplied by reference TRBV7-9 and TRBJ2-7, is DTGVSQNPRHKITKRGQNVTFRCDPISEHNRLYWYRQTLGQGPEFLTYFQNEAQLEKSRLLSDRFSAERPKGSFSTLEIQRTEQGDSAMYLCASSPSGSSGPSYEQYFGPGTRLTVT.

V is TRBV30 and J is TRBJ1-4; a weak D match, TRBD1 (5 bases). The germline CDR1 and CDR2 sequences are GTSNPN and SVGIG (reference sequence). V gave up 5 bases and J gave up 0 bases, with 10 bases separating them. This CDR3 region has 14 residues. The CDR3 reads CAWVGGATNEKLFF. CDR3 DNA sequence: TGTGCCTGGGTGGGGGGGGCAACTAATGAAAAACTGTTTTTT.

As concerns this clone: A junction end diverges from the germline sequence, so it may reflect a read error. The chain links TRBV29-1 to TRBJ1-2; D gene uncertain. The CDR3 extends over 13 amino acids. Germline V gene sequence: CDR1 SQVTM, CDR2 ANQGSEA. The CDR3 reads CSVKGGQNYGYTF. CDR3 DNA: TGCAGCGTGAAGGGAGGGCAAAACTACGGCTACACCTTC.

In its sample, this clone was seen once. The chain combines TRBV6-6 with TRBJ2-5, with D possibly matching TRBD2 (6 bases). The tail of the sequence fits TRBJ2-7 better, so the J call may be wrong. CDR1 is MNHNY, CDR2 SVGAGI, per germline (reference sequence). The CDR3 sequence is 16 residues long. CDR3 in DNA: TGTGCCAGCAGTCCCCCGGTGGGCGGGGAGCTGAACGAGCAGTACTTC. It encodes CASSPPVGGELNEQYF.

The rearrangement links TRBV28 to TRBJ2-5; 10 positions agree with TRBD2. V trimming: 8 bases; J trimming: 9 bases; junction bases outside the gene matches: 15. There are 15 residues in the CDR3. The germline V gene encodes CDR1 MDHEN and CDR2 SYDVKM. This CDR3 is CASSRGAGGDEAQYF. The CDR3 region has the DNA TGTGCCAGCTCGAGGGGAGCGGGAGGGGACGAGGCCCAGTACTTC.